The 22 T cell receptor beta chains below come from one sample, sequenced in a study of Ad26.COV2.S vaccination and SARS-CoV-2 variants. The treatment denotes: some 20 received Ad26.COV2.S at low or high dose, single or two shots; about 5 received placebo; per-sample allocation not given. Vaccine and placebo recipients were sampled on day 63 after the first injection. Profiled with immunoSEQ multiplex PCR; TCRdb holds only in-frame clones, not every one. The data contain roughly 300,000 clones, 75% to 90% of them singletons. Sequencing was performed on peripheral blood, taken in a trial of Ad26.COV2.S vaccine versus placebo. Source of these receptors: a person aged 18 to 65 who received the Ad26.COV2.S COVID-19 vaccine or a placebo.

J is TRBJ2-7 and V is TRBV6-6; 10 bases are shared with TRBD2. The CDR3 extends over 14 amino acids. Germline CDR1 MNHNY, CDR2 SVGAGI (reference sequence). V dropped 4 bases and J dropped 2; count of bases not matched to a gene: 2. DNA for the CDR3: TGTGCCAGCAGTTCGACTAGCGGGCCCTACGAGCAGTACTTC. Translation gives CASSSTSGPYEQYF.

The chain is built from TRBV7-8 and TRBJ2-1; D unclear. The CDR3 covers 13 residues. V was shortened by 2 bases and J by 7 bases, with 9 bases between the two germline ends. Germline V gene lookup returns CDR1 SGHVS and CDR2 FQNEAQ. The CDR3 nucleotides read TGTGCCAGCAGCTTACTGAATGGTAATGAGCAGTTCTTC. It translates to CASSLLNGNEQFF.

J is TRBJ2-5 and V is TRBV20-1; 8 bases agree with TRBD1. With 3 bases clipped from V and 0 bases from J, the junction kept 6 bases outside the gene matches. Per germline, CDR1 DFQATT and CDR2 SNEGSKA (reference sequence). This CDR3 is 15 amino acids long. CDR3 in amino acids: CSASRGQEHQETQYF. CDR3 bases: TGCAGTGCTAGTAGGGGACAGGAGCACCAAGAGACCCAGTACTTC.

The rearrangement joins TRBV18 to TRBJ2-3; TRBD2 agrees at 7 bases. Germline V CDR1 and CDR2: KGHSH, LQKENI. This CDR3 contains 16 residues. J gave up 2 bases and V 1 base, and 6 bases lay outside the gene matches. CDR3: CASSPRGGELTDTQYF. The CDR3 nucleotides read TGTGCCAGCTCACCACGGGGGGGAGAGCTCACAGATACGCAGTATTTT. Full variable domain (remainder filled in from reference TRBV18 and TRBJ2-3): NAGVMQNPRHLVRRRGQEARLRCSPMKGHSHVYWYRQLPEEGLKFMVYLQKENIIDESGMPKERFSAEFPKEGPSILRIQQVVRGDSAAYFCASSPRGGELTDTQYFGPGTRLTVL.

Here the CDR3 DNA reads TGTGCCAGCAGTTCCCCACTAGCGTTTGACACCGGGGAGCTGTTTTTT. Translating it yields CASSSPLAFDTGELFF. J is TRBJ2-2 and V is TRBV6-6, with 7 bases matching TRBD2. J was trimmed by 3 bases and V by 4 bases; bases with no gene match: 8. This CDR3 contains 16 residues. Looked up from germline, CDR1 is MNHNY and CDR2 is SVGAGI (reference sequence).

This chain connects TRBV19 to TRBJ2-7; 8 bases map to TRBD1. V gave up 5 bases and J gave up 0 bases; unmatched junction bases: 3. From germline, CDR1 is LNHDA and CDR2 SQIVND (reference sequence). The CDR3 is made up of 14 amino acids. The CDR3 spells CASSRQGASYEQYF. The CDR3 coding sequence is TGTGCCAGTAGTCGGCAGGGGGCCTCCTACGAGCAGTACTTC.

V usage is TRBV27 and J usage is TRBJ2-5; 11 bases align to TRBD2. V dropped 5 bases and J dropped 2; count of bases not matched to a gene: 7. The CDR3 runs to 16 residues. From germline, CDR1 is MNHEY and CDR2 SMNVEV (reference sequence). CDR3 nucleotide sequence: TGTGCCAGCAGTCGGCGGACTAGCGGGTTACAAGAGACCCAGTACTTC. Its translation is CASSRRTSGLQETQYF.

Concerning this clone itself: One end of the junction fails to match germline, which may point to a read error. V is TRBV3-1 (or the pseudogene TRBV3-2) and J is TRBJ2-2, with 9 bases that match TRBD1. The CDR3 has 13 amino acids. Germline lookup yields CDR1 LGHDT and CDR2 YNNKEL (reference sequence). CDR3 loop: CASIQQGAGELFF. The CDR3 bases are TGTGCCAGCATCCAACAGGGGGCAGGGGAGCTGTTTTTT.

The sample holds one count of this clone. The DNA of the CDR3 is TGCAGTGCTAGTAGGGTGGCGGGGGGCATGGGGACTGAAGCTTTCTTT. Translation gives CSASRVAGGMGTEAFF. The genes are TRBV20-1 and TRBJ1-1; a possible D gene is TRBD1 (6 bases). This CDR3 is 16 amino acids long. The V and J ends lost 3 bases and 5 bases respectively, with 22 bases between them. Germline CDR1 is DFQATT and CDR2 is SNEGSKA (reference sequence).

CDR3 loop: CASSQDTARYEQYF. In nucleotides, the CDR3 is TGTGCCAGCAGCCAAGATACGGCGAGGTACGAGCAGTACTTC. The V and J genes are TRBV4-2 and TRBJ2-7; D unclear. CDR3 length: 14 residues. Germline values: CDR1 LGHNA, CDR2 YNFKEQ. V shed 0 bases and J shed 4 bases, with 10 bases lying between them.

The CDR3 coding sequence is TGCGCCAGCAGCTTGGGGGCAGGAGATAACTATGGCTACACCTTC. Translation gives CASSLGAGDNYGYTF. The rearrangement joins TRBV5-1 to TRBJ1-2, with D unclear. Germline assignment: CDR1 SGHRS and CDR2 YFSETQ. V was pared by 0 bases and J by 1 base, with 10 bases between. CDR3 size: 15 residues.

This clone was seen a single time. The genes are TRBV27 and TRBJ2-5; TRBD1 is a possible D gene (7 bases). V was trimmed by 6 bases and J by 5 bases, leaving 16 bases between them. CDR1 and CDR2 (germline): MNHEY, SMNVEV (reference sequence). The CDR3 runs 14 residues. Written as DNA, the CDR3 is TGTGCCAGCAGAACTCCAGGGGGGAGGGAGACCCAGTACTTC. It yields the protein CASRTPGGRETQYF.

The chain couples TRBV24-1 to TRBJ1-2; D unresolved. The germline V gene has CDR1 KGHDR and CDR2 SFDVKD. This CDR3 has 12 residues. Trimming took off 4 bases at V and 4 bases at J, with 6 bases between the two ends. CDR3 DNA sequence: TGTGCCACCAGTGAGACCAGCTATGGCTACACCTTC. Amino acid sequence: CATSETSYGYTF.

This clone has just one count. The CDR3 sequence is CASSVTSSGANVLTF. The CDR3 DNA reads as TGTGCCAGCAGCGTAACATCCTCTGGGGCCAACGTCCTGACTTTC. The chain couples TRBV9 to TRBJ2-6; D uncertain. The germline CDR1 and CDR2 sequences are SGDLS and YYNGEE. Trimming pared 1 base from V and 0 bases from J, leaving 5 bases between. The CDR3 contains 15 residues.

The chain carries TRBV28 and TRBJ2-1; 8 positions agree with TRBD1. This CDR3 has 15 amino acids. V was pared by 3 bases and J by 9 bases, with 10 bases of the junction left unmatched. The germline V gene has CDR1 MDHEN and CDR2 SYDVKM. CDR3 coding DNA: TGTGCCAGCAGTTTTCGGCGGGACAGGATGAGTGAGCAGTTCTTC. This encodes CASSFRRDRMSEQFF. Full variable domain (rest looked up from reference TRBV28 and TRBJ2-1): DVKVTQSSRYLVKRTGEKVFLECVQDMDHENMFWYRQDPGLGLRLIYFSYDVKMKEKGDIPEGYSVSREKKERFSLILESASTNQTSMYLCASSFRRDRMSEQFFGPGTRLTVL.

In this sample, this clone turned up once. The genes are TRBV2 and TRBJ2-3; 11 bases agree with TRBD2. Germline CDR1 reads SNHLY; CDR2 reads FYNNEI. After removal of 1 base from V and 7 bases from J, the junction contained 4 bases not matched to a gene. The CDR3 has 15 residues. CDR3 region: CASSEVAGGLYTQYF. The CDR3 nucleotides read TGTGCCAGCAGTGAAGTAGCGGGGGGGCTGTATACGCAGTATTTT.

The CDR3 DNA follows: TGTGCCAGCAGTTCTACAGGGTCACCGTCCTACGAGCAGTACTTC. Amino acids: CASSSTGSPSYEQYF. J is TRBJ2-7 and V is TRBV28, with a possible D match to TRBD1 (6 bases). V gave up 4 bases and J gave up 1 base, with 14 bases separating them. Germline V CDR1 and CDR2: MDHEN, SYDVKM. The CDR3 spans 15 residues.

The CDR3 loop reads CASSEETSASSYEQYF. The CDR3 coding sequence is TGTGCCAGCAGTGAAGAAACTAGCGCAAGCTCCTACGAGCAGTACTTC. The rearrangement links TRBV6-1 to TRBJ2-7; 7 positions agree with TRBD2. V dropped 1 base and J dropped 0; count of bases not matched to a gene: 6. Germline CDR1 reads MNHNS; CDR2 reads SASEGT. This CDR3 is 16 amino acids long.

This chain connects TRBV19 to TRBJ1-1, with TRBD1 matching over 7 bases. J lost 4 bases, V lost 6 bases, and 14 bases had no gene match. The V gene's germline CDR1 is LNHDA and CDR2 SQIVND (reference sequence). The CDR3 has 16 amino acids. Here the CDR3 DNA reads TGTGCCAGTAGCCGACCCGCAGGGGGAGCAAGCACTGAAGCTTTCTTT. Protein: CASSRPAGGASTEAFF.

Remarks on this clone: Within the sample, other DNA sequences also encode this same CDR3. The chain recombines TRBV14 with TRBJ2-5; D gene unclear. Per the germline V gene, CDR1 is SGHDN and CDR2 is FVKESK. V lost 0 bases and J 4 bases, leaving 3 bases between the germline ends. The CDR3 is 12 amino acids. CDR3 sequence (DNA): TGTGCCAGCAGCCAAGATCTAGAGACCCAGTACTTC. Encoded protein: CASSQDLETQYF.

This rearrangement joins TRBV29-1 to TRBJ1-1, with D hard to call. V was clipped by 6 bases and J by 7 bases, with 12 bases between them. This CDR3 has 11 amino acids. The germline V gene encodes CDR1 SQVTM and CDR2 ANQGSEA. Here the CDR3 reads CSVRRTGEAFF. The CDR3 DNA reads TGCAGCGTGCGCCGGACGGGTGAAGCTTTCTTT.

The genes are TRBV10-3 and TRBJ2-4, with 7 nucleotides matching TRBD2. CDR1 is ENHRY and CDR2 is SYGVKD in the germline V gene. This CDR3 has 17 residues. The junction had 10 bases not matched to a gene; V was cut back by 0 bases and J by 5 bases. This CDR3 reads CAISESMLRGSQNIQYF. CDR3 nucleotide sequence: TGTGCCATCAGTGAGTCGATGCTGCGCGGGAGTCAAAACATTCAGTACTTC.